This T cell receptor (beta chain) came from a study of blood T cell repertoires in COVID-19. Looking at the study overall: Sites in the United States, Italy and Spain provided acute and convalescent COVID-19 samples.

The assay was immunoSEQ multiplex PCR, and TCRdb's table has in-frame clones only and misses some. The repertoire has hundreds of thousands of clones, around 89% of them found once; the top ten carry 1.5% to 2%. Which cohort a participant joined came from the clinical history participants gave. Looked up from germline, CDR1 is SGHTA and CDR2 is FQGNSA. Trimming shortened V by 2 bases and J by 5 bases, and 7 bases separated the two germline ends. The CDR3 consists of 14 residues. The origin of this receptor is a young woman with acute COVID-19. V gene TRBV7-2 combines with J gene TRBJ1-6; D is unresolved. Sequencing was done on a sample of PBMCs or T cells enriched from blood (not recorded which). This chain's CDR3 is CASSLFGDNSPLHF. CDR3 coding DNA: TGTGCCAGCAGCTTATTTGGAGATAATTCACCCCTCCACTTT.